The source of this T cell receptor (beta chain) is a study of Ad26.COV2.S vaccination and SARS-CoV-2 variants. Study context: Recipients of Ad26.COV2.S got it intramuscularly, once or twice 56 days apart.

Stated treatment: around 19 received Ad26.COV2.S at low or high dose, single or two shots; several received placebo; per-sample allocation not given. The samples date from day 63 after the first vaccine or placebo injection. A Boston donor was an adult aged 18-55 years. CDR1 is LGHNA and CDR2 is YSLEER in the germline V gene. The CDR3 totals 17 residues. V gave up 0 bases and J gave up 3 bases; unmatched junction bases: 9. Sequenced by immunoSEQ multiplex PCR; TCRdb stores in-frame clones only, minus some. The repertoire holds 450,000 to 550,000 clones, about 88% seen once, with 2.5% to 3% in the top ten.

The TCR originated in a person between 18 and 59 years old who received the Ad26.COV2.S COVID-19 vaccine or a placebo. Sequencing used peripheral blood, obtained in a trial of Ad26.COV2.S vaccine versus placebo. The chain links TRBV4-3 to TRBJ2-7; 9 nucleotides match TRBD1. The CDR3 nucleotides read TGCGCCAGCAGCCAAGACCTTCCCGGGACAGGGTTCTACGAGCAGTACTTC. This translates into CASSQDLPGTGFYEQYF.